The 30 T cell receptor beta chains below all came from one sample that was sequenced in a study of T cell repertoires in cytomegalovirus infection. TCRdb reprocessed the reads with MiXCR, giving one entry per CDR3 protein. The data contain around 440,000 distinct CDR3 sequences, around 11% of them singletons. The source material was PBMCs. All receptors come from a human donor in good health (CMV status not recorded). Some clones in this sample may be carry-over from other donors' samples.

The CDR3: CSPRRGSGSYNEQFF. As DNA, the CDR3 is TGCAGTCCCAGGAGGGGTAGCGGATCTTACAATGAGCAGTTCTTC. The chain couples TRBV20-1 to TRBJ2-1; D is perhaps TRBD2 (6 bases). Germline lookup yields CDR1 DFQATT and CDR2 SNEGSKA (reference sequence). V lost 8 bases, J lost 4 bases, and 21 bases lay in between. CDR3 length: 15 residues.

There are many counts of this clonotype. V gene TRBV12-5 combines with J gene TRBJ1-1, with D perhaps TRBD1 (6 bases). The ends were cut back, 5 bases at V and 7 bases at J, with 11 bases in the middle. The germline V gene has CDR1 LGHNT and CDR2 FRNRAP. The length of the CDR3 is 12 residues. The CDR3 spells CASGVGGIEAFF. The CDR3 bases are TGTGCTAGTGGTGTAGGGGGGATTGAAGCTTTCTTT.

This clonotype was counted many times. This sequence joins TRBV7-8 and TRBJ1-5, with 7 bases aligning to TRBD1. The germline CDR1 and CDR2 sequences are SGHVS and FQNEAQ. The CDR3 has 14 amino acids. V shed 5 bases and J 3 bases; nucleotides not matched to a gene: 4. The CDR3 is CASSLGTANQPQHF. For the CDR3, the DNA is TGTGCCAGCAGCCTCGGGACAGCCAATCAGCCCCAGCATTTT.

The chain carries TRBV7-9 and TRBJ1-6; 10 nucleotides align to TRBD1. From germline, CDR1 is SEHNR and CDR2 FQNEAQ (reference sequence). This CDR3 has 15 residues. V dropped 3 bases and J dropped 10; count of bases not matched to a gene: 6. CDR3 sequence reads: CASSLGDRGFSPLHF. CDR3 bases: TGTGCCAGCAGCTTGGGGGACAGGGGTTTCTCACCCCTCCACTTT.

This clonotype was detected ten times or more. This chain links TRBV5-4 with TRBJ1-1, with 7 bases lining up with TRBD1. Germline V gives CDR1 SGHNT, CDR2 YYREEE (reference sequence). J was trimmed by 3 bases and V by 2 bases; bases with no gene match: 4. This CDR3 is 14 amino acids long. CDR3 in amino acids: CASSFGRGDTEAFF. DNA for the CDR3: TGTGCCAGCAGCTTCGGCAGGGGGGACACTGAAGCTTTCTTT. Variable domain in full (rest from reference TRBV5-4 and TRBJ1-1): ETGVTQSPTHLIKTRGQQVTLRCSSQSGHNTVSWYQQALGQGPQFIFQYYREEENGRGNFPPRFSGLQFPNYSSELNVNALELDDSALYLCASSFGRGDTEAFFGQGTRLTVV.

This clonotype has at least ten counts. The V call is TRBV19, the J call TRBJ2-7, with 9 bases lining up with TRBD1. The CDR3 loop spans 14 amino acids. Trimming took 5 bases from V and 5 from J; bases not matched to a gene: 7. Germline values: CDR1 LNHDA, CDR2 SQIVND (reference sequence). CDR3 region: CASSPRTGVDEQYF. The CDR3 DNA is TGTGCCAGTAGTCCGCGGACAGGGGTGGACGAGCAGTACTTC.

This clonotype was seen repeatedly, ten times or more. This sequence joins TRBV7-9 and TRBJ1-2; D remains unclear. Germline assignment: CDR1 SEHNR and CDR2 FQNEAQ (reference sequence). The germline V and J ends were trimmed by 2 bases and 9 bases, with 4 bases remaining between them. CDR3 size: 10 residues. The CDR3 bases are TGTGCCAGCAGCTTAAGCAGCTACACCTTC. Its protein is CASSLSSYTF.

As to this clonotype: Possible read error: a much larger clone is one base away. The V gene is TRBV29-1, the J gene TRBJ1-2; D is unclear. The CDR3 spans 13 residues. The germline V and J ends were trimmed by 5 bases and 4 bases, with 14 bases remaining between them. Germline CDR1 is SQVTM and CDR2 is ANQGSEA. For the CDR3, the DNA is TGCAGCGTTCCCCGCTGGGAGGGCTATGGCTACACCTTC. Translation: CSVPRWEGYGYTF. Complete variable domain (other parts from reference TRBV29-1 and TRBJ1-2): SAVISQKPSRDICQRGTSLTIQCQVDSQVTMMFWYRQQPGQSLTLIATANQGSEATYESGFVIDKFPISRPNLTFSTLTVSNMSPEDSSIYLCSVPRWEGYGYTFGSGTRLTVV.

This clonotype turned up a few times. This chain links TRBV5-1 with TRBJ2-7; 9 positions match TRBD1. This CDR3 is built from 13 residues. V dropped 4 bases and J dropped 6; count of bases not matched to a gene: 5. Germline V gene sequence: CDR1 SGHRS, CDR2 YFSETQ. The CDR3 region has the DNA TGCGCCAGCAGCCAACAGGGGGCCCGCGAGCAGTACTTC. Its translation: CASSQQGAREQYF.

The chain is built from TRBV12-5 and TRBJ2-2, with TRBD1 matching over 9 bases. J gave up 3 bases and V 4 bases, and 6 bases lay outside the gene matches. Germline assignment: CDR1 LGHNT and CDR2 FRNRAP. The CDR3 loop spans 16 amino acids. The CDR3 region is CASGWGQGIDTGELFF. CDR3 bases: TGTGCTAGTGGTTGGGGACAGGGAATCGACACCGGGGAGCTGTTTTTT. The whole variable domain, filled in from reference TRBV12-5 and TRBJ2-2, reads DARVTQTPRHKVTEMGQEVTMRCQPILGHNTVFWYRQTMMQGLELLAYFRNRAPLDDSGMPKDRFSAEMPDATLATLKIQPSEPRDSAVYFCASGWGQGIDTGELFFGEGSRLTVL.

The chain joins TRBV29-1 to TRBJ1-1; D unresolved. V shed 7 bases and J shed 0 bases, with 9 bases lying between them. This CDR3 region has 12 residues. Germline V gives CDR1 SQVTM, CDR2 ANQGSEA. CDR3 sequence (DNA): TGCAGCGCTCTACCCATGAACACTGAAGCTTTCTTT. Its protein product is CSALPMNTEAFF.

The chain links TRBV30 to TRBJ1-1; tentative D call: TRBD1 (6 bases). Germline CDR1 is GTSNPN and CDR2 is SVGIG (reference sequence). The length of the CDR3 is 16 residues. Trimming stripped 0 bases from V and 2 bases from J, with 16 bases between. CDR3 in amino acids: CAWSVNRVRKNTEAFF. As DNA, the CDR3 is TGTGCCTGGAGTGTAAACAGGGTTAGAAAAAACACTGAAGCTTTCTTT.

This clonotype was observed a handful of times. This chain uses TRBV5-1 with TRBJ1-2, with D perhaps matching TRBD1 (6 bases). This CDR3 contains 11 residues. The ends were cut back, 8 bases at V and 8 bases at J, with 13 bases in the middle. CDR1 and CDR2 from the germline V gene are SGHRS and YFSETQ. In DNA, the CDR3 is TGCGCCAGAAAGGGGGTTGGAGGCTACACCTTC. This translates into CARKGVGGYTF.

This clonotype appeared many times. V and J are TRBV12-3 or TRBV12-4 and TRBJ2-7; weak D call: TRBD1 (5 bases). V gave up 2 bases and J gave up 2 bases, with 7 bases separating them. The length of the CDR3 is 13 residues. The CDR3 sequence is CASSLSRAYEQYF. In nucleotides, the CDR3 is TGTGCCAGCAGTTTAAGCAGGGCCTACGAGCAGTACTTC.

At least ten counts were recorded for this clonotype. The chain carries TRBV11-2 and TRBJ2-2; D gene uncertain. The CDR3 is 17 amino acids. Germline CDR1 and CDR2: SGHAT and FQNNGV. Trimming stripped 5 bases from V and 0 bases from J, with 16 bases between. CDR3 sequence: CASSRQKQRANTGELFF. The CDR3 DNA reads TGTGCCAGCAGCCGACAAAAGCAAAGAGCGAACACCGGGGAGCTGTTTTTT.

This clonotype was recorded a few times. The genes are TRBV20-1 and TRBJ2-7; D unclear. The germline gives CDR1 DFQATT, CDR2 SNEGSKA (reference sequence). The CDR3 extends over 11 amino acids. V lost 5 bases and J 6 bases, leaving 11 bases between the germline ends. The CDR3 coding sequence is TGCAGTGCTCAGCTCCTTGTCGAGCAGTACTTC. Amino acid sequence: CSAQLLVEQYF.

This clonotype came up a few times. The chain carries TRBV7-3 and TRBJ2-7; no clear D gene. The CDR3 totals 15 residues. V gave up 5 bases and J gave up 0 bases, with 14 bases separating them. Per the germline V gene, CDR1 is SGHTA and CDR2 is FQGTGA. The DNA of the CDR3 is TGTGCCAGCAGCCCCCGTAAGTTTAGCTCCTACGAGCAGTACTTC. It specifies CASSPRKFSSYEQYF.

V and J are TRBV20-1 and TRBJ2-5; maybe TRBD1 (6 bases). V was trimmed by 2 bases and J by 7 bases, leaving 14 bases between them. Per the germline V gene, CDR1 is DFQATT and CDR2 is SNEGSKA (reference sequence). The CDR3 totals 13 residues. The CDR3 sequence: CSARFGTLGTQYF. CDR3 nucleotides: TGCAGTGCTAGATTCGGGACACTAGGGACCCAGTACTTC.

Ten or more counts support this clonotype. The chain couples TRBV15 to TRBJ1-4; 7 bases match TRBD1. This CDR3 is built from 17 residues. V shed 0 bases and J 4 bases; nucleotides not matched to a gene: 8. Germline lookup yields CDR1 LNHNV and CDR2 YYDKDF (reference sequence). CDR3 sequence reads: CATSREGQATYNEKLFF. The CDR3, as DNA: TGTGCCACCAGCAGAGAAGGACAGGCTACATATAATGAAAAACTGTTTTTT.

This clonotype was detected a few times. The genes are TRBV4-2 and TRBJ1-1; perhaps TRBD1 as D (6 bases). The ends were cut back, 1 base at V and 1 base at J, with 13 bases in the middle. The CDR3 has 16 amino acids. Germline values: CDR1 LGHNA, CDR2 YNFKEQ. The CDR3 loop reads CASSQGRGGQNTEAFF. The DNA of the CDR3 is TGTGCCAGCAGCCAAGGACGGGGGGGGCAGAACACTGAAGCTTTCTTT.

This clonotype came up many times. The chain carries TRBV25-1 and TRBJ1-4; 12 nucleotides align to TRBD1. CDR3 length equals 16 residues. V shed 3 bases, J shed 10 bases, and the junction held 9 bases outside the gene matches. CDR1 MGHDK and CDR2 SYGVNS come from the germline V gene. The CDR3 DNA follows: TGTGCCAGCAGTGAGGGGACAGGGGGCGAAATAGGAAAACTGTTTTTT. Amino acid sequence: CASSEGTGGEIGKLFF.

This clonotype was seen only once. This chain connects TRBV9 to TRBJ1-2; 12 bases line up with TRBD1. Trimming took 3 bases from V and 4 from J; bases not matched to a gene: 7. The CDR3 has 16 amino acids. Germline V lookup: CDR1 SGDLS, CDR2 YYNGEE. CDR3: CASSEGGTGGIYGYTF. The CDR3 DNA reads TGTGCCAGCAGCGAAGGTGGGACAGGGGGCATCTATGGCTACACCTTC.

A few counts support this clonotype. The J gene is TRBJ1-4, the V gene TRBV19; no clear D gene. Germline V gene sequence: CDR1 LNHDA, CDR2 SQIVND (reference sequence). V lost 7 bases to trimming and J lost 7 bases, with 16 bases between them. The CDR3 covers 14 residues. The CDR3 bases are TGTGCCAGTACCCCGGCAGAAGGGAGTGAAAAACTGTTTTTT. It translates to CASTPAEGSEKLFF.

In its sample, this clonotype was seen a few times. This sequence joins TRBV29-1 and TRBJ2-1; D unresolved. CDR1 is SQVTM and CDR2 is ANQGSEA in the germline V gene. The CDR3 covers 11 residues. V was pared by 6 bases and J by 0 bases, with 3 bases between. The CDR3 DNA follows: TGCAGCGTCCCCTCCTACAATGAGCAGTTCTTC. This translates into CSVPSYNEQFF.

CDR3 residues: CAIRGTSGGSQETQYF. DNA for the CDR3: TGTGCCATCAGAGGGACTAGCGGAGGTTCCCAAGAGACCCAGTACTTC. The chain joins TRBV10-3 to TRBJ2-5; 11 bases match TRBD2. Per germline, CDR1 ENHRY and CDR2 SYGVKD. Trimming cost V 6 bases and J 1 base; bases outside gene matches: 7. The CDR3 totals 16 residues.

Ten or more counts support this clonotype. This chain links TRBV7-9 with TRBJ2-5; D is uncertain. Per germline, CDR1 SEHNR and CDR2 FQNEAQ (reference sequence). The CDR3 covers 13 residues. The V and J ends lost 5 bases and 1 base respectively, with 8 bases between them. CDR3 residues: CASSTAIQETQYF. The CDR3 nucleotides read TGTGCCAGCAGCACCGCAATCCAAGAGACCCAGTACTTC.

This clonotype was observed a few times. The chain combines TRBV5-1 with TRBJ1-4, with a weak D call TRBD1 (6 bases). The CDR3 spans 15 residues. Germline V gives CDR1 SGHRS, CDR2 YFSETQ. Between the trimmed V and J ends, which lost 4 bases and 3 bases, there was a span of 13 bases. CDR3 loop: CASSSLQGANEKLFF. CDR3 nucleotide sequence: TGCGCCAGCAGCAGCCTACAGGGCGCTAATGAAAAACTGTTTTTT.

This clonotype has a count of ten or more. The chain employs TRBV5-5 and TRBJ1-2; 7 bases are shared with TRBD1. Germline V lookup: CDR1 SGHKS, CDR2 YYEKEE (reference sequence). This CDR3 is 16 amino acids long. The ends lost 0 bases at V and 0 bases at J; junction bases unmatched: 5. The chain's CDR3 is CASSLGGTVTNYGYTF. For the CDR3, the DNA is TGTGCCAGCAGCTTGGGGGGGACAGTAACTAACTATGGCTACACCTTC. Filled out from reference TRBV5-5 and TRBJ1-2, the complete variable domain reads DAGVTQSPTHLIKTRGQQVTLRCSPISGHKSVSWYQQVLGQGPQFIFQYYEKEERGRGNFPDRFSARQFPNYSSELNVNALLLGDSALYLCASSLGGTVTNYGYTFGSGTRLTVV.

This clonotype has a count of ten or more. The chain joins TRBV11-2 to TRBJ1-2, with TRBD1 as a possible D gene (5 bases). V was shortened by 5 bases and J by 4 bases, with 11 bases between the two germline ends. CDR1 and CDR2 from the germline V gene are SGHAT and FQNNGV. The CDR3 is 13 amino acids. The chain's CDR3 is CASSIRDSYGYTF. The CDR3 region has the DNA TGTGCCAGCAGCATAAGAGACAGCTATGGCTACACCTTC.

There are a few counts of this clonotype. The CDR3 is CSARDGDYEQYF. The CDR3 DNA reads as TGCAGTGCTAGAGATGGGGACTACGAGCAGTACTTC. The rearrangement uses TRBV20-1 and TRBJ2-7; no clear D. This CDR3 contains 12 residues. The germline CDR1 and CDR2 sequences are DFQATT and SNEGSKA (reference sequence). The V and J ends lost 0 bases and 3 bases respectively, with 6 bases between them.